A single sample is the source of the 20 T cell receptor beta chains below, sequenced in a study of response to subunit inactivated influenza vaccine. Via MiXCR, TCRdb re-called the RT-PCR reads, giving one row per CDR3 protein. The sample includes 500,000 to 600,000 distinct CDR3 sequences, approximately 14% of them seen just once. The input for sequencing was PBMCs from blood, taken about 11 days after vaccination. The source is a man aged 45-60 years who received an inactivated influenza vaccine.

In this sample, this clonotype turned up a few times. The chain is built from TRBV5-1 and TRBJ2-6; 9 nucleotides align to TRBD1. V was pared by 2 bases and J by 0 bases, with 6 bases of the junction left unmatched. The CDR3 length is 18 residues. In germline, CDR1 is SGHRS, CDR2 YFSETQ. The CDR3 DNA reads as TGCGCCAGCAGCTTTGCCGGGACAGGGAGCTCTGGGGCCAACGTCCTGACTTTC. Translation: CASSFAGTGSSGANVLTF.

This clonotype came up a few times. This chain connects TRBV10-3 to TRBJ2-2; 7 nucleotides agree with TRBD1. The trim removed 5 bases at V and 6 bases at J, leaving 15 bases unmatched. CDR3 length equals 17 residues. CDR1 ENHRY and CDR2 SYGVKD come from the germline V gene. CDR3 protein: CAISRLVGTERSGELFF. CDR3 DNA: TGTGCCATCAGTCGCTTAGTGGGGACAGAGCGATCCGGGGAGCTGTTTTTT.

The rearrangement links TRBV7-9 to TRBJ2-5; a weak D match, TRBD1 (6 bases). The germline gives CDR1 SEHNR, CDR2 FQNEAQ (reference sequence). This CDR3 is built from 15 residues. With 2 bases removed from V and 2 bases from J, the gap between germline ends came to 12 bases. The CDR3 is CASSLLGTPQETQYF. Written as DNA, the CDR3 is TGTGCCAGCAGCTTACTTGGGACACCACAAGAGACCCAGTACTTC.

This chain uses TRBV5-5 with TRBJ2-5, with D unresolved. The germline CDR1 and CDR2 sequences are SGHKS and YYEKEE (reference sequence). Between the trimmed V and J ends, which lost 1 base and 4 bases, there was a span of 14 bases. The CDR3 length is 15 residues. CDR3: CASSLIGQPRETQYF. The CDR3 region has the DNA TGTGCCAGCAGCTTGATAGGCCAGCCCCGAGAGACCCAGTACTTC. Drawing the rest from reference TRBV5-5 and TRBJ2-5, the complete variable domain is DAGVTQSPTHLIKTRGQQVTLRCSPISGHKSVSWYQQVLGQGPQFIFQYYEKEERGRGNFPDRFSARQFPNYSSELNVNALLLGDSALYLCASSLIGQPRETQYFGPGTRLLVL.

There are many counts of this clonotype. The chain has TRBV18 and TRBJ1-1, with D perhaps TRBD1 (5 bases). This CDR3 contains 13 residues. V lost 6 bases to trimming and J lost 0 bases, with 8 bases between them. Germline V gives CDR1 KGHSH, CDR2 LQKENI. CDR3 sequence reads: CASSGGMNTEAFF. The CDR3 DNA follows: TGTGCCAGCTCGGGGGGTATGAACACTGAAGCTTTCTTT.

In this sample, this clonotype turned up a few times. The rearrangement joins TRBV9 to TRBJ2-7; 7 bases fit TRBD2. J lost 5 bases, V lost 3 bases, and 8 bases had no gene match. Looked up from germline, CDR1 is SGDLS and CDR2 is YYNGEE. This CDR3 is built from 14 residues. The CDR3: CASSGTGRIDEQYF. The CDR3 DNA is TGTGCCAGCAGCGGAACCGGGAGGATCGACGAGCAGTACTTC.

This clonotype was detected ten times or more. The V call is TRBV20-1, the J call TRBJ2-7; TRBD1 matches at 12 bases. This CDR3 spans 15 amino acids. CDR1 is DFQATT and CDR2 is SNEGSKA in the germline V gene (reference sequence). V lost 3 bases to trimming and J lost 3 bases; unmatched junction nucleotides: 6. Written as DNA, the CDR3 is TGCAGTGCTAGGTCGGGACAGGGGGCGGGCTACGAGCAGTACTTC. This gives the protein CSARSGQGAGYEQYF.

This clonotype has only a few counts. This sequence joins TRBV6-2 or TRBV6-3 and TRBJ1-3; D perhaps matches TRBD1 (6 bases). V dropped 4 bases and J dropped 0 bases, with 10 bases sitting between them. The CDR3 spans 15 residues. In germline, CDR1 is MNHEY, CDR2 SVGEGT. CDR3 residues: CASSSGHSSGNTIYF. The CDR3 DNA reads as TGTGCCAGCAGTTCGGGACACAGCTCTGGAAACACCATATATTTT.

This clonotype was seen a few times. The chain combines TRBV2 with TRBJ2-6, with unresolved D. Trimming removed 6 bases from V and 2 bases from J, with 8 bases in between. The CDR3 sequence is 14 residues long. Germline V CDR1 and CDR2: SNHLY, FYNNEI. CDR3 bases: TGTGCCAGCAGGACGTCGGCTGGGGCCAACGTCCTGACTTTC. Its translation: CASRTSAGANVLTF.

V gene TRBV11-2 combines with J gene TRBJ2-7; D remains ambiguous. V lost 6 bases and J 3 bases, leaving 6 bases between the germline ends. Germline V gene lookup returns CDR1 SGHAT and CDR2 FQNNGV. The CDR3 has 11 residues. The CDR3 bases are TGTGCCAGCAGGCAGGTCTACGAGCAGTACTTC. It encodes CASRQVYEQYF.

This clonotype showed up just a few times. Sequence at one end of the junction differs from germline and may be a read error. V and J are TRBV4-1 and TRBJ2-5; D is uncertain. The CDR3 covers 14 residues. Germline lookup yields CDR1 MGHRA and CDR2 YSYEKL. CDR3 residues: CASSQESTQGTQYF. The CDR3 DNA sequence: TGCGCCAGCAGCCAAGAGTCAACCCAAGGGACCCAGTACTTC.

This rearrangement joins TRBV7-3 to TRBJ2-2, with D possibly matching TRBD2 (6 bases). CDR3 size: 15 residues. Germline V gene data show CDR1 as SGHTA and CDR2 as FQGTGA. V lost 0 bases, J lost 3 bases, and 8 bases lay in between. DNA for the CDR3: TGTGCCAGCAGCTTAACTGGGACTCACACCGGGGAGCTGTTTTTT. It specifies CASSLTGTHTGELFF.

The gene calls are TRBV5-1 and TRBJ1-1; D not resolved. CDR3 length equals 14 residues. Germline V gives CDR1 SGHRS, CDR2 YFSETQ. Trimming cost V 1 base and J 5 bases, with 12 bases left between them. The CDR3 DNA follows: TGCGCCAGCAGCTTGAATTTAGGGCGGACTGAAGCTTTCTTT. Protein product: CASSLNLGRTEAFF.

The chain links TRBV3-1 to TRBJ2-1; TRBD2 matches at 13 bases. Germline V gene data show CDR1 as LGHDT and CDR2 as YNNKEL (reference sequence). The CDR3 is 19 amino acids. After removal of 3 bases from V and 3 bases from J, the junction contained 11 bases not matched to a gene. The CDR3: CASSHGVRLAGGYYNEQFF. The CDR3 coding sequence is TGTGCCAGCAGCCATGGAGTTAGACTAGCGGGAGGATACTACAATGAGCAGTTCTTC.

This clonotype was counted a few times. The chain recombines TRBV20-1 with TRBJ2-7; D possibly matches TRBD1 or TRBD2 (5 bases each). Trimming cost V 4 bases and J 0 bases, with 13 bases left between them. CDR1 and CDR2 from the germline V gene are DFQATT and SNEGSKA (reference sequence). This CDR3 region has 14 residues. This chain's CDR3 is CSATRDPSSYEQYF. The CDR3 DNA sequence: TGCAGTGCTACCCGGGACCCGAGCTCCTACGAGCAGTACTTC.

The chain combines TRBV6-5 with TRBJ1-1; no definite D call. This CDR3 is built from 17 residues. V was cut by 4 bases and J by 1 base, with 19 bases left in between. CDR1 is MNHEY and CDR2 is SVGAGI in the germline V gene. CDR3: CASSFLSRGVGNTEAFF. CDR3 coding DNA: TGTGCCAGCAGTTTCCTATCACGGGGTGTGGGGAACACTGAAGCTTTCTTT.

This clonotype was observed a few times. J is TRBJ2-5 and V is TRBV25-1; 7 nucleotides line up with TRBD2. After removal of 8 bases from V and 4 bases from J, the junction contained 16 bases not matched to a gene. Per the germline V gene, CDR1 is MGHDK and CDR2 is SYGVNS. The CDR3 is 16 amino acids. The CDR3 DNA follows: TGTGCCAGCCTACGGGGGGAGTTAAAGGAAGCAGAGACCCAGTACTTC. Its translation is CASLRGELKEAETQYF.

The CDR3 bases are TGCGCCAGCAGCTTCAGACAGGGGTCTAGCACAGATACGCAGTATTTT. This sequence encodes CASSFRQGSSTDTQYF. The J gene is TRBJ2-3, the V gene TRBV5-1; 8 positions agree with TRBD1. The germline gives CDR1 SGHRS, CDR2 YFSETQ. The CDR3 extends over 16 amino acids. V lost 2 bases to trimming and J lost 0 bases; unmatched junction nucleotides: 5.

This clonotype has just a few counts. This chain connects TRBV12-3 or TRBV12-4 to TRBJ2-1, with 13 bases identical to TRBD2. This CDR3 is 16 amino acids long. Germline trimming cut 2 bases from V and 7 bases from J; bases unmatched to any gene: 5. The CDR3 region has the DNA TGTGCCAGCAGTTTATCTCGGGGACTAGCGGGAAATGAGCAGTTCTTC. It encodes CASSLSRGLAGNEQFF.

This chain joins TRBV20-1 and TRBJ1-2; unclear D gene. The CDR3 is 10 amino acids. The germline V and J ends were trimmed by 4 bases and 2 bases, with 2 bases remaining between them. Germline assignment: CDR1 DFQATT and CDR2 SNEGSKA (reference sequence). DNA for the CDR3: TGCAGTGCTAAAAACTATGGCTACACCTTC. Encoded protein: CSAKNYGYTF.